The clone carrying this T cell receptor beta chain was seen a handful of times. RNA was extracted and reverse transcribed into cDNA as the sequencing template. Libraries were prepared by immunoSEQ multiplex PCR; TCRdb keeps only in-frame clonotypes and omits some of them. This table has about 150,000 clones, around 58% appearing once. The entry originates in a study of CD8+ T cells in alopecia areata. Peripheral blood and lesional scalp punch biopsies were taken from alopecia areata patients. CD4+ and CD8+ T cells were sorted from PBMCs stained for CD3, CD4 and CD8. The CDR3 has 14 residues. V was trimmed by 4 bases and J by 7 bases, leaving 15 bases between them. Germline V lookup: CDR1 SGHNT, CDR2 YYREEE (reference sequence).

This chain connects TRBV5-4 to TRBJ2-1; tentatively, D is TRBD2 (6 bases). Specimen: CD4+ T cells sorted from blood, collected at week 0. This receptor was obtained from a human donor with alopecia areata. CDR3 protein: CASSTGLMLNEQFF. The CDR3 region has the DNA TGTGCCAGCAGCACGGGACTCATGTTAAATGAGCAGTTCTTC.